This TCR beta chain is from a study of vaccination effects on CD4 cells after COVID-19. Study-wide results and caveats: Sampling in the study covered few convalescent patients and included no early post-infection timepoints.

The CDR3 contains 16 residues. Germline V gene lookup returns CDR1 SGHTA and CDR2 FQGNSA. Trimming cost V 1 base and J 1 base, with 13 bases left between them. At the end of about ten days of culture, CD4+ T cells were isolated. Both day 3 and day 7 saw half the medium replaced with IL-2 medium. Comments on this clone: Its antigen is still unknown.

Some clones are missing from TCRdb's copy, which holds only in-frame ones; the method was immunoSEQ multiplex PCR. Among some 50,000 clones listed, 65% to 80% were seen once. The source of this sequence is a human donor who received a COVID-19 vaccine. Sequenced material: CD4+ T cells from PBMCs cultured without peptide, taken before COVID-19 vaccination. This sequence joins TRBV7-2 and TRBJ1-2, with D unclear. The CDR3 coding sequence is TGTGCCAGCAGCTTAGTCCAAGGCAGCGGTAACTATGGCTACACCTTC. Its protein product is CASSLVQGSGNYGYTF.